One sample yielded the 29 T cell receptor beta chains listed below, sequenced in a study of regulatory T cells in long-lasting Graves disease. Time point of the sample: persistent/refractory GD, antithyroid drugs over 5 years with positive TRAb. The TCR library was prepared using RNA isolated from PBMCs. Arm-PCR with iRepertoire HTBI primers amplified the CDR3 regions for these TCR beta libraries. TCRdb reprocessed the multiplex PCR reads via MiXCR and lists one record per CDR3 protein. The sample lists about 470,000 distinct CDR3 sequences; more than 20% were seen once. This specimen was peripheral blood mononuclear cells (PBMCs), taken when the disease was refractory, from a patient treated with antithyroid drugs. All receptors come from a female donor with Graves disease.

This clonotype was detected only a few times. The chain couples TRBV7-2 to TRBJ2-2, with D perhaps matching TRBD1 (5 bases). The CDR3 consists of 16 residues. V gave up 3 bases and J gave up 7 bases, with 18 bases separating them. The germline CDR1 and CDR2 sequences are SGHTA and FQGNSA. CDR3 nucleotides: TGTGCCAGCAGCTTCCCTAGGGCGCAGGGTGGCGGGGAGCTGTTTTTT. Translation: CASSFPRAQGGGELFF.

This chain connects TRBV5-1 to TRBJ2-2; maybe TRBD2 (6 bases). CDR3 length equals 16 residues. Germline V gene data show CDR1 as SGHRS and CDR2 as YFSETQ. The V end was cut by 4 bases, the J end by 6 bases, with 19 bases between. DNA for the CDR3: TGCGCCAGCAGCACTCAACTAGCCGGGAGACCCGGGGAGCTGTTTTTT. This sequence encodes CASSTQLAGRPGELFF.

The chain combines TRBV6-2 or TRBV6-3 with TRBJ2-1; D may be TRBD1 (6 bases). The CDR3 spans 14 residues. The ends were cut back, 4 bases at V and 7 bases at J, with 14 bases in the middle. The germline CDR1 and CDR2 sequences are MNHEY and SVGEGT. The CDR3 DNA reads as TGTGCCAGCAGTTCCCCCGGGCAGGGGAATGAGCAGTTCTTC. Its protein is CASSSPGQGNEQFF.

This clonotype has only a few counts. The chain employs TRBV14 and TRBJ1-3, with TRBD1 identical over 7 bases. CDR3 size: 18 residues. Per germline, CDR1 SGHDN and CDR2 FVKESK. J gave up 5 bases and V 0 bases, and 13 bases lay outside the gene matches. The CDR3 region is CASSQDLTGVEARNTIYF. The CDR3 coding sequence is TGTGCCAGCAGCCAAGATCTTACAGGGGTCGAAGCCAGAAACACCATATATTTT.

This clonotype has just a few counts. The rearrangement joins TRBV9 to TRBJ1-2; D not certain. Trimming shortened V by 4 bases and J by 10 bases, and 20 bases separated the two germline ends. The V gene's germline CDR1 is SGDLS and CDR2 YYNGEE. The CDR3 spans 14 residues. The CDR3 region has the DNA TGTGCCAGCAGCCCCTTACAGAGACGTAGCGACTACACCTTC. It encodes CASSPLQRRSDYTF.

J is TRBJ2-7 and V is TRBV6-1; 8 bases are a match to TRBD2. The V gene's germline CDR1 is MNHNS and CDR2 SASEGT. V shed 5 bases, J shed 4 bases, and the junction held 7 bases outside the gene matches. The CDR3 has 14 amino acids. The CDR3 spells CASSLQREWYEQYF. For the CDR3, the DNA is TGTGCCAGCAGTCTACAGCGGGAGTGGTACGAGCAGTACTTC.

This clonotype came up many times. The V gene is TRBV27, the J gene TRBJ2-5, with D possibly being TRBD2 (5 bases). The CDR3 is 14 residues long. V lost 3 bases, J lost 5 bases, and 13 bases lay in between. From germline, CDR1 is MNHEY and CDR2 SMNVEV (reference sequence). CDR3: CASSLTTRGETQYF. Here the CDR3 DNA reads TGTGCCAGCAGTTTGACGACACGAGGGGAGACCCAGTACTTC.

This clonotype came up a few times. The V call is TRBV7-9, the J call TRBJ2-7, with 9 bases that match TRBD1. V lost 6 bases, J lost 10 bases, and 10 bases stayed unmatched. Germline assignment: CDR1 SEHNR and CDR2 FQNEAQ (reference sequence). The CDR3 sequence is 13 residues long. CDR3 sequence: CASRRGQGSVQYF. CDR3 DNA sequence: TGTGCCAGCAGACGAGGACAGGGGTCGGTACAGTACTTC.

This chain links TRBV7-9 with TRBJ1-2, with TRBD1 matching over 7 bases. V was pared by 10 bases and J by 5 bases, with 7 bases of the junction left unmatched. CDR1 and CDR2 (germline): SEHNR, FQNEAQ (reference sequence). The CDR3 is 12 amino acids. The CDR3 nucleotides read TGTGCCACACGGACAGGATCTTATGGCTACACCTTC. It specifies CATRTGSYGYTF. Supplemented by reference TRBV7-9 and TRBJ1-2, the full variable domain reads DTGVSQNPRHKITKRGQNVTFRCDPISEHNRLYWYRQTLGQGPEFLTYFQNEAQLEKSRLLSDRFSAERPKGSFSTLEIQRTEQGDSAMYLCATRTGSYGYTFGSGTRLTVV.

This chain connects TRBV20-1 to TRBJ1-2; no definite D call. This CDR3 is built from 11 residues. V was cut by 4 bases and J by 7 bases, with 10 bases left in between. Germline V gene lookup returns CDR1 DFQATT and CDR2 SNEGSKA (reference sequence). The CDR3 nucleotides read TGCAGTGCTACCAAGGAGGGTGGCTACACCTTC. Protein sequence: CSATKEGGYTF.

In this sample, this clonotype turned up many times. The chain combines TRBV6-1 with TRBJ2-7; D is tentatively TRBD1 or TRBD2 (5 bases each). This CDR3 is 16 amino acids long. Germline CDR1 reads MNHNS; CDR2 reads SASEGT. Trimming removed 6 bases at V and 0 bases at J, with 18 bases between. CDR3 DNA: TGTGCCAGCAGACTCCGACATGGGGGTACCTCCTACGAGCAGTACTTC. Translation: CASRLRHGGTSYEQYF.

Ten or more counts support this clonotype. The J gene is TRBJ2-7, the V gene TRBV29-1; possible D gene TRBD2, 6 bases. CDR3 length: 11 amino acids. The germline CDR1 and CDR2 sequences are SQVTM and ANQGSEA. Between the trimmed V and J ends, which lost 2 bases and 6 bases, there was a span of 8 bases. The CDR3 is CSVEYGGEQYF. CDR3 nucleotide sequence: TGCAGCGTTGAATACGGGGGCGAGCAGTACTTC.

This chain links TRBV7-9 with TRBJ2-5; 8 bases match TRBD2. With V trimmed by 2 bases and J by 0 bases, 8 bases remained unmatched. Germline CDR1 and CDR2: SEHNR and FQNEAQ (reference sequence). There are 17 residues in the CDR3. In DNA, the CDR3 is TGTGCCAGCAGCTTACCCCACTCGGGGGGGGACCAAGAGACCCAGTACTTC. Translated, it gives CASSLPHSGGDQETQYF.

The V and J genes are TRBV6-1 and TRBJ2-4, with 12 bases that match TRBD2. From germline, CDR1 is MNHNS and CDR2 SASEGT. J lost 0 bases, V lost 1 base, and 4 bases had no gene match. The CDR3 totals 18 residues. The CDR3 bases are TGTGCCAGCAGTGAAGTTCTAGCGGGAGGGGTAGCCAAAAACATTCAGTACTTC. Protein sequence: CASSEVLAGGVAKNIQYF.

J is TRBJ1-5 and V is TRBV18; a weak D match, TRBD1 (5 bases). V was cut by 4 bases and J by 6 bases, with 16 bases left in between. The germline CDR1 and CDR2 sequences are KGHSH and LQKENI. The CDR3 is made up of 15 amino acids. The chain's CDR3 is CASSQTQDSAQPQHF. CDR3 coding DNA: TGTGCCAGCTCACAAACACAGGATAGCGCTCAGCCCCAGCATTTT.

This clonotype was observed at least ten times. The gene calls are TRBV11-2 and TRBJ2-6; TRBD1 matches 7 bases. The germline gives CDR1 SGHAT, CDR2 FQNNGV. The CDR3 length is 16 residues. Losses at the gene ends were 5 bases for V and 0 bases for J; bases not matched to a gene: 4. CDR3 sequence reads: CASSPGTVSGANVLTF. In DNA, the CDR3 is TGTGCCAGCAGCCCTGGGACAGTCTCTGGGGCCAACGTCCTGACTTTC.

In this sample, this clonotype turned up many times. V is TRBV6-1 and J is TRBJ2-2, with D hard to call. V was trimmed by 4 bases and J by 5 bases, leaving 20 bases between them. The CDR3 sequence is 17 residues long. The V gene's germline CDR1 is MNHNS and CDR2 SASEGT. CDR3 sequence: CASSVAGASRRTGELFF. CDR3 DNA sequence: TGTGCCAGCAGTGTTGCCGGAGCCTCCCGACGGACCGGGGAGCTGTTTTTT.

J is TRBJ2-7 and V is TRBV10-3, with 11 bases fitting TRBD2. J gave up 5 bases and V 10 bases, and 13 bases lay outside the gene matches. This CDR3 is 15 amino acids long. In germline, CDR1 is ENHRY, CDR2 SYGVKD. The CDR3 here is CATTNTSGSPNEQYF. Here the CDR3 DNA reads TGTGCCACCACTAACACTAGCGGGAGCCCGAACGAGCAGTACTTC.

This clonotype was seen ten or more times. The chain links TRBV30 to TRBJ2-5; 7 nucleotides match TRBD2. The length of the CDR3 is 13 residues. Germline loops: CDR1 GTSNPN, CDR2 SVGIG (reference sequence). V trimming: 4 bases; J trimming: 7 bases; junction bases outside the gene matches: 9. The CDR3 DNA sequence: TGTGCCTGGAAGCGGGAAGCCCTCGGGACCCAGTACTTC. Translated: CAWKREALGTQYF.

Many counts were recorded for this clonotype. J is TRBJ2-2 and V is TRBV28; no clear D gene. V was clipped by 3 bases and J by 3 bases, with 8 bases between them. Germline assignment: CDR1 MDHEN and CDR2 SYDVKM. This CDR3 is 14 amino acids long. The CDR3 sequence: CASSLGTHTGELFF. The CDR3 nucleotides read TGTGCCAGCAGTTTGGGCACCCACACCGGGGAGCTGTTTTTT.

This clonotype was counted ten times or more. This CDR3 is CASSLMGAFGYTF. Written as DNA, the CDR3 is TGTGCCAGCAGTTTAATGGGGGCTTTTGGCTACACCTTC. The V call is TRBV28, the J call TRBJ1-2; a weak D match, TRBD1 (6 bases). The CDR3 contains 13 residues. Trimming took 2 bases from V and 7 from J, leaving 11 bases between them. Looked up from germline, CDR1 is MDHEN and CDR2 is SYDVKM.

This clonotype was picked up a small number of times. V and J are TRBV11-2 and TRBJ2-1; TRBD2 is a possible D gene (6 bases). Trimming stripped 7 bases from V and 10 bases from J, with 38 bases between. Germline-derived CDR1 and CDR2 are SGHAT and FQNNGV. This CDR3 is 20 amino acids long. This CDR3 is CASNYAHAPLPQGLYQEQFF. DNA for the CDR3: TGTGCCAGCAACTATGCCCATGCTCCCTTGCCTCAGGGACTTTACCAGGAGCAGTTCTTC.

This clonotype was seen repeatedly, ten times or more. The chain carries TRBV20-1 and TRBJ2-7, with 7 nucleotides matching TRBD1. Germline assignment: CDR1 DFQATT and CDR2 SNEGSKA (reference sequence). The CDR3 loop spans 16 amino acids. V dropped 1 base and J dropped 1; count of bases not matched to a gene: 10. For the CDR3, the DNA is TGCAGTGCTAGAGCGGCCACAGGGGATTTATCCTACGAGCAGTACTTC. Amino acid sequence: CSARAATGDLSYEQYF.

This clonotype was detected many times. The rearrangement uses TRBV6-1 and TRBJ1-1, with a weak D call TRBD1 (5 bases). Germline-derived CDR1 and CDR2 are MNHNS and SASEGT. The V end was cut by 9 bases, the J end by 8 bases, with 16 bases between. The CDR3 has 12 amino acids. CDR3 in DNA: TGTGCCAGTGTGTTATGGGGGGGAGAAGCTTTCTTT. Translated: CASVLWGGEAFF.

This clonotype was seen ten or more times. The J gene is TRBJ2-7, the V gene TRBV2; D perhaps matches TRBD2 (6 bases). V was clipped by 7 bases and J by 4 bases, with 20 bases between them. Germline loops: CDR1 SNHLY, CDR2 FYNNEI. This CDR3 has 15 amino acids. The CDR3: CASTYYGGILYEQYF. CDR3 nucleotide sequence: TGTGCCAGCACTTACTACGGGGGAATTCTTTACGAGCAGTACTTC.

This clonotype was recorded many times. DNA of the CDR3: TGCAGCGTGGGGGAACAGGGTGCCGAGCAGTACTTC. As protein: CSVGEQGAEQYF. The chain recombines TRBV29-1 with TRBJ2-7; perhaps TRBD1 as D (6 bases). Germline values: CDR1 SQVTM, CDR2 ANQGSEA. V lost 6 bases and J 6 bases, leaving 15 bases between the germline ends. The CDR3 is 12 amino acids.

DNA for the CDR3: TGCGCCAGCAGCTTGGCCTTGGGGACACCGTACGAGCAGTACTTC. Translated: CASSLALGTPYEQYF. The J gene is TRBJ2-7, the V gene TRBV5-1; D may be TRBD1 (6 bases). The CDR3 is made up of 15 amino acids. Looked up from germline, CDR1 is SGHRS and CDR2 is YFSETQ. V was cut by 0 bases and J by 4 bases, with 14 bases left in between.

This clonotype was observed once. The chain combines TRBV9 with TRBJ1-1; a weak D match, TRBD1 (5 bases). The CDR3 spans 14 residues. In germline, CDR1 is SGDLS, CDR2 YYNGEE. The ends were cut back, 0 bases at V and 11 bases at J, with 17 bases in the middle. This CDR3 reads CASSVGGGLGLAFF. The CDR3 nucleotides read TGTGCCAGCAGCGTAGGGGGCGGTCTGGGTTTGGCTTTCTTT.

There are many counts of this clonotype. The V and J genes are TRBV30 and TRBJ1-2; 8 bases align to TRBD1. There are 14 residues in the CDR3. Trimming took 0 bases from V and 4 from J; bases not matched to a gene: 4. Germline V gene lookup returns CDR1 GTSNPN and CDR2 SVGIG (reference sequence). The CDR3 spells CAWSVQGVIYGYTF. In nucleotides, the CDR3 is TGTGCCTGGAGTGTACAGGGGGTGATCTATGGCTACACCTTC.